This TCR beta chain was captured by sequencing in a study of identical twins. Study results and caveats: Fewer insertions were carried by abundant cord blood beta clonotypes, but none was seen in memory repertoires. Rather than following the same donors, the conclusions depended on cross-sectional statistical analysis.

With template switching, a universal primer site was added, and the cDNA carried unique molecular identifiers. TCRdb reprocessed the 5' RACE reads via MiXCR and lists one record per CDR3 protein. Of more than 350,000 distinct CDR3 sequences in the sample, approximately 8.7% were seen once. Trimming removed 6 bases from V and 1 base from J, with 16 bases in between. Germline V gene lookup returns CDR1 MNHEY and CDR2 SMNVEV (reference sequence). The CDR3 consists of 16 residues. A remark on this clonotype: Its antigen is unknown.

This sequence originates from a woman aged 50 to 60 in good health. Sample: naive T cells sorted from blood. The genes are TRBV27 and TRBJ1-3; no reliable D call. CDR3 residues: CASRALGSQSGNTIYF. CDR3 nucleotides: TGTGCCAGCAGGGCCCTGGGGTCTCAGTCTGGAAACACCATATATTTT.